A selection of T cell receptor beta chains follows, all from one sample in a study of shared clonotypes between healthy human individuals. The assay was immunoSEQ multiplex PCR, and TCRdb's table has in-frame clones only and misses some. The data contain more than 2 million clones, over 85% of them singletons. Sequencing used naive CD8+ T cells sorted from blood. The source is a man between 18 and 29 years old in good health. Both conserved end residues are part of each CDR3. D genes are given only for firm matches.

v_call	j_call	d_call	cdr3_aa
TRBV7-9	TRBJ2-7	NA	CASSFGSLSYEQYF
TRBV4-3	TRBJ2-7	NA	CASSQEAGLGRGYEQYF
TRBV9	TRBJ2-2	NA	CASSVGGGTGELFF
TRBV21-1	TRBJ1-1	NA	CASSITSLRRQGDTEAFF
TRBV28	TRBJ2-7	NA	CASSFWQSSYEQYF
TRBV9	TRBJ2-3	NA	CASSAKQDTQYF
TRBV7-8	TRBJ2-1	TRBD2	CASSLSGGVYNEQFF
TRBV6-1	TRBJ2-2	TRBD2	CASKTGTSGSGELFF
TRBV27	TRBJ1-1	NA	CASSQGGVATEAFF
TRBV27	TRBJ2-7	NA	CASRGGGVEQYF
TRBV30	TRBJ1-2	NA	CACIPVYGYTF
TRBV6-1	TRBJ2-1	TRBD2	CASSEYGTSGYNEQFF
TRBV5-8	TRBJ2-6	NA	CASSLQGSGANVLTF
TRBV27	TRBJ1-5	TRBD1	CASRKTGSVYSNQPQHF
TRBV10-3	TRBJ1-1	TRBD1	CAISESGTGGTEAFF
TRBV19	TRBJ2-7	TRBD1	CASSGQGVSEQYF
TRBV6-1	TRBJ2-7	NA	CASSDGGMSYEQYF
TRBV9	TRBJ2-3	TRBD2	CASSFHSGGPTDTQYF
TRBV9	TRBJ1-5	NA	CASSVRRCNQPQHF
TRBV5-6	TRBJ1-3	NA	CASSLAKRLTLLGNTIYF
TRBV6-1	TRBJ2-7	NA	CASSEAQRLGSYEQYF
TRBV6-5	TRBJ1-5	NA	CASSLNPDSRNQPQHF
TRBV27	TRBJ2-1	TRBD2	CASSFVSVWGGNNEQFF
TRBV6-6	TRBJ1-1	TRBD1	CAAYLDRGEAFF
TRBV13	TRBJ2-2	NA	CASSGDGNTGELFF
TRBV30	TRBJ1-2	NA	CAWSGWGYTF
TRBV27	TRBJ2-7	TRBD2	CASSLSFSGRYYEQYF
TRBV18	TRBJ2-5	NA	CASSPEGSSWETQYF
TRBV28	TRBJ2-1	NA	CASSFIDSGNEQFF
TRBV30	TRBJ2-1	NA	CAWSRGSYNEQFF
TRBV5-1	TRBJ2-3	TRBD2	CASSLGSSGDPSTDTQYF
TRBV7-6	TRBJ2-1	NA	CASSFSTRGEQFF
TRBV5-1	TRBJ1-2	NA	CASSFQQGANYGYTF
TRBV9	TRBJ1-4	NA	CASSVGVQPDNEKLFF
TRBV29-1	TRBJ2-5	NA	CSVETRRQETQYF
TRBV19	TRBJ1-4	NA	CASSNPEEEEKLFF
TRBV27	TRBJ2-7	NA	CATSLTASYEQYF
TRBV6-1	TRBJ1-5	NA	CASSEAIAAYSNQPQHF
TRBV6-6	TRBJ2-6	NA	CASSTDSSGANVLTF
TRBV6-5	TRBJ2-1	TRBD2	CASSSRERELNEQFF
TRBV9	TRBJ1-1	NA	CASSRWNTEAFF
TRBV27	TRBJ2-1	NA	CASSLDITSSYNEQFF
TRBV6-6	TRBJ2-1	NA	CASILETGSYNEQFF
TRBV7-6	TRBJ1-5	TRBD1	CASSLGGGQESNQPQHF
TRBV18	TRBJ2-7	TRBD1	CASSPRDRPYEQYF
TRBV30	TRBJ2-3	NA	CAWSVGEGLPDTQYF
TRBV7-2	TRBJ2-3	NA	CASSPRASSRLTSTDTQYF
TRBV7-9	TRBJ1-3	NA	CASSSLYGVSSGNTIYF
TRBV27	TRBJ2-7	NA	CASSPTGRYYEQYF